The text below deals with one TCR beta chain. No antigen is known for it. This CDR3 is 14 amino acids long. The germline gives CDR1 MNHNS, CDR2 SASEGT. Trimming took 5 bases from V and 5 from J; bases not matched to a gene: 4. This entry comes from a study of T cell repertoires in cytomegalovirus infection. General observations from the study: CMV-specific TCR beta clonotypes restricted by HLA-C dominated the ex vivo response.

TCRdb reanalysed the reads using MiXCR and keeps one entry per CDR3 protein. The sample yields 90,000 to 110,000 distinct CDR3 sequences, 25% to 35% seen once. J is TRBJ1-5 and V is TRBV6-1; 9 bases match TRBD1. This TCR came from a human donor in good health (CMV status not recorded). Some clones in this sample may be carry-over from other donors' samples. Sequencing used CD8+ T cells from cultured PBMCs, obtained from culture after CMV antigen stimulation. The CDR3 nucleotides are TGTGCCAGCAGTCAGGGACAGGGAGATCAGCCCCAGCATTTT. Residues: CASSQGQGDQPQHF.